Listed here are 17 T cell receptor beta chains from one sample, sequenced in a study of shared clonotypes between healthy human individuals. Profiling relied on immunoSEQ multiplex PCR, and the TCRdb table lists in-frame clones only, not all of them. The repertoire includes 2 million to 3 million clones, roughly 93% of them detected once, and approximately 0.36% sits in the top ten. Sequencing was carried out using naive CD4+ T cells from PBMCs. Subset reported: CD45RA+ positively selected. These receptors were taken from a man aged 18 to 29 in good health. Some clones in this sample may be carry-over from other donors' samples.

The chain links TRBV28 to TRBJ1-2; D is perhaps TRBD1 (5 bases). CDR1 and CDR2 (germline): MDHEN, SYDVKM. Trimming left V 1 base short and J 2 bases short, with 14 bases between. The CDR3 has 16 residues. CDR3 DNA: TGTGCCAGCAGTTTATCGTCGGGGCGAGGGAACTATGGCTACACCTTC. Amino acids: CASSLSSGRGNYGYTF.

CDR3 sequence (DNA): TGCGCCAGCAGCCAAGATAGGAGGGAGTCTGTATTCTTC. Translating gives CASSQDRRESVFF. This sequence joins TRBV4-3 and TRBJ2-1, with D perhaps TRBD2 (6 bases). The V end lost 0 bases, the J end lost 16 bases, and 16 bases lay between the germline ends. Germline loops: CDR1 LGHNA, CDR2 YSLEER. CDR3 length: 13 residues.

The gene calls are TRBV19 and TRBJ1-2; weak D call: TRBD1 (6 bases). Deletions cut 3 bases from V and 5 bases from J, with 16 bases between. The germline V gene encodes CDR1 LNHDA and CDR2 SQIVND (reference sequence). There are 15 residues in the CDR3. CDR3 nucleotides: TGTGCCAGTAGTATTAGCAGGGGCAGATCTTATGGCTACACCTTC. Amino acids: CASSISRGRSYGYTF.

The rearrangement joins TRBV5-1 to TRBJ2-3; TRBD1 aligns across 9 bases. The CDR3 totals 15 residues. The J segment lost 5 bases and the V segment lost 3 bases, leaving 7 bases of the junction unmatched. Looked up from germline, CDR1 is SGHRS and CDR2 is YFSETQ. The CDR3 bases are TGCGCCAGCAGCTCCCGGGACAGGGTCCTAGATACGCAGTATTTT. This gives the protein CASSSRDRVLDTQYF.

This sequence joins TRBV5-1 and TRBJ2-2; unclear D gene. V was cut by 4 bases and J by 4 bases, with 11 bases left in between. The CDR3 loop spans 14 amino acids. Germline V gene data show CDR1 as SGHRS and CDR2 as YFSETQ. The CDR3 DNA is TGCGCCAGCAGCCCCCAGTCTAGCACCGGGGAGCTGTTTTTT. Protein: CASSPQSSTGELFF.

The J gene is TRBJ1-1, the V gene TRBV2; 8 nucleotides line up with TRBD1. The V gene end was trimmed by 5 bases and the J gene end by 1 base; junction bases not matched to a gene: 3. The germline gives CDR1 SNHLY, CDR2 FYNNEI. The CDR3 runs to 14 residues. CDR3 nucleotide sequence: TGTGCCAGCAGTAAGGGGACAGGGAACACTGAAGCTTTCTTT. Its translation is CASSKGTGNTEAFF.

The chain links TRBV2 to TRBJ2-7; D is undetermined. The germline V gene has CDR1 SNHLY and CDR2 FYNNEI. This CDR3 has 13 amino acids. Trimming pared 8 bases from V and 0 bases from J, leaving 11 bases between. The CDR3 sequence is CASLLGNSYEQYF. CDR3 coding DNA: TGTGCCAGCCTCCTTGGGAACTCCTACGAGCAGTACTTC.

The chain recombines TRBV2 with TRBJ2-7; no clear D gene. Germline-derived CDR1 and CDR2 are SNHLY and FYNNEI. Trimming took 4 bases from V and 6 from J, leaving 7 bases between them. The CDR3 runs to 11 residues. The chain's CDR3 is CASSGEGEQYF. CDR3 bases: TGTGCCAGCAGTGGGGAAGGCGAGCAGTACTTC. Full variable domain (remainder filled in from reference TRBV2 and TRBJ2-7): EPEVTQTPSHQVTQMGQEVILRCVPISNHLYFYWYRQILGQKVEFLVSFYNNEISEKSEIFDDQFSVERPDGSNFTLKIRSTKLEDSAMYFCASSGEGEQYFGPGTRLTVT.

The chain couples TRBV7-9 to TRBJ2-2; perhaps D is TRBD1 or TRBD2 (6 bases each). Germline V gene lookup returns CDR1 SEHNR and CDR2 FQNEAQ (reference sequence). V lost 0 bases and J 1 base, leaving 15 bases between the germline ends. The CDR3 covers 18 residues. The CDR3 DNA reads as TGTGCCAGCAGCTTAGCGGGCCGGGGGCAGGTGAACACCGGGGAGCTGTTTTTT. It codes for CASSLAGRGQVNTGELFF.

A note on this clone: The sample contains more than one DNA sequence encoding this CDR3. V and J are TRBV2 and TRBJ1-1, with TRBD1 matching 7 bases. V gave up 6 bases and J gave up 2 bases; unmatched junction bases: 3. This CDR3 spans 13 amino acids. Germline CDR1 reads SNHLY; CDR2 reads FYNNEI. The CDR3 DNA reads TGTGCCAGCAGCGGGACAGCAAACACTGAAGCTTTCTTT. Amino acid sequence: CASSGTANTEAFF.

This chain uses TRBV14 with TRBJ2-5; TRBD2 matches 10 bases. The CDR3 consists of 16 residues. J gave up 4 bases and V 4 bases, and 9 bases lay outside the gene matches. The V gene's germline CDR1 is SGHDN and CDR2 FVKESK. The CDR3 DNA reads TGTGCCAGCAGCCGTCGGCTAGCGGGAGCGGGAGAGACCCAGTACTTC. Protein sequence: CASSRRLAGAGETQYF.

V and J are TRBV19 and TRBJ1-2; possibly TRBD1 for D (5 bases). The V end lost 6 bases, the J end lost 4 bases, and 12 bases lay between the germline ends. CDR3 length: 13 amino acids. From germline, CDR1 is LNHDA and CDR2 SQIVND (reference sequence). The CDR3 here is CASSPDISYGYTF. The CDR3 nucleotides read TGTGCCAGTAGCCCGGACATTTCCTATGGCTACACCTTC.

The chain is built from TRBV5-6 and TRBJ2-7; D is uncertain. Germline CDR1 reads SGHDT; CDR2 reads YYEEEE. The CDR3 totals 15 residues. The V end lost 0 bases, the J end lost 2 bases, and 12 bases lay between the germline ends. The chain's CDR3 is CASSLAGASAYEQYF. Here the CDR3 DNA reads TGTGCCAGCAGCTTGGCCGGCGCTTCGGCCTACGAGCAGTACTTC.

The chain has TRBV10-3 and TRBJ2-1, with 9 bases lining up with TRBD2. The CDR3 loop spans 17 amino acids. CDR1 is ENHRY and CDR2 is SYGVKD in the germline V gene. V shed 5 bases and J 7 bases; nucleotides not matched to a gene: 15. In DNA form, the CDR3 reads TGTGCCATCAGTACGTTCGGGCCGGGACTAGCTGCAAATGAGCAGTTCTTC. Amino acids: CAISTFGPGLAANEQFF.

This rearrangement joins TRBV5-1 to TRBJ1-5; TRBD1 matches 7 bases. V was clipped by 4 bases and J by 7 bases; unmatched bases: 11. This CDR3 contains 15 residues. Germline assignment: CDR1 SGHRS and CDR2 YFSETQ. The chain's CDR3 is CASSPTGSNRQPQHF. In DNA, the CDR3 is TGCGCCAGCAGCCCGACAGGGAGCAATCGGCAGCCCCAGCATTTT.

The chain couples TRBV12-5 to TRBJ2-3; TRBD2 matches 13 bases. With V trimmed by 6 bases and J by 8 bases, 14 bases remained unmatched. Germline-derived CDR1 and CDR2 are LGHNT and FRNRAP. The CDR3 runs 17 residues. DNA of the CDR3: TGTGCTAGTGGCCAAACTAGCGGGAGGGGTTATAAGGGTACGCAGTATTTT. Residues: CASGQTSGRGYKGTQYF.

As for this clone: This sample includes further DNA sequences coding for the same CDR3. The chain recombines TRBV6-5 with TRBJ2-7, with D unclear. CDR1 is MNHEY and CDR2 is SVGAGI in the germline V gene. The V gene lost 2 bases and the J gene lost 2 bases, with 7 bases spanning the gap. This CDR3 is 13 amino acids long. The CDR3 DNA reads as TGTGCCAGCAGTTACCTAGGAGCCTACGAGCAGTACTTC. Amino acids: CASSYLGAYEQYF.